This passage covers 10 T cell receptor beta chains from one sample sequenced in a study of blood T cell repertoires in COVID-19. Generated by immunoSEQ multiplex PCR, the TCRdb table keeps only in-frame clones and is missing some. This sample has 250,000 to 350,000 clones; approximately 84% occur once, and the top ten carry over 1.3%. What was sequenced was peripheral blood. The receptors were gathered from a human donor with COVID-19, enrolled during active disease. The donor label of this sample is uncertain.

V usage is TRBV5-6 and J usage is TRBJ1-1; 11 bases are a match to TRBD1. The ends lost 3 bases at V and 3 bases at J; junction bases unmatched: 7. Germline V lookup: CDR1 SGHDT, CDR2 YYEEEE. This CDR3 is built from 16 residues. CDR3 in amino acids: CASSSGTGGLYTEAFF. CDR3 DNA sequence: TGTGCCAGCAGCTCCGGGACAGGGGGGCTGTACACTGAAGCTTTCTTT.

CDR3 amino acids: CASSGQPVYGYTF. In DNA, the CDR3 is TGTGCCAGCAGCGGACAGCCAGTCTATGGCTACACCTTC. The rearrangement joins TRBV2 to TRBJ1-2; D possibly corresponds to TRBD1 (6 bases). The CDR3 spans 13 residues. Trimming cost V 6 bases and J 4 bases, with 12 bases left between them. Looked up from germline, CDR1 is SNHLY and CDR2 is FYNNEI. Using reference TRBV2 and TRBJ1-2 for the parts outside the CDR3, the full variable domain is EPEVTQTPSHQVTQMGQEVILRCVPISNHLYFYWYRQILGQKVEFLVSFYNNEISEKSEIFDDQFSVERPDGSNFTLKIRSTKLEDSAMYFCASSGQPVYGYTFGSGTRLTVV.

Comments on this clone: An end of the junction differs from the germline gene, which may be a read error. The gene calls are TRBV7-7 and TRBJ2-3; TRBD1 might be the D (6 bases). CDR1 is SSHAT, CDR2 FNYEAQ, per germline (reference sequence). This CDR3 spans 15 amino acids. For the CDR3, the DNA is TGTGCTAGCAGCCAATCGGGACACGTCACAGATACGCAGTATTTT. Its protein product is CASSQSGHVTDTQYF.

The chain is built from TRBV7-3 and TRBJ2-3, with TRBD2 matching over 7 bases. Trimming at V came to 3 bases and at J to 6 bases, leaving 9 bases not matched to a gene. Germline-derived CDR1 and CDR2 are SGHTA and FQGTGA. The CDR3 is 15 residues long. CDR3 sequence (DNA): TGTGCCAGCAGCTTGTCCGGGACTATGACGGATACGCAGTATTTT. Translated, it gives CASSLSGTMTDTQYF.

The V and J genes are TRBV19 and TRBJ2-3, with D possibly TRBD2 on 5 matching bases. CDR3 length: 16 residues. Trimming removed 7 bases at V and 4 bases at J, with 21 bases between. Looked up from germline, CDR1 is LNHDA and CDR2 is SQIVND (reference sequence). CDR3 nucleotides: TGTGCCAGTACCGCTCGGGGAGTCCCACGTCCAGATACGCAGTATTTT. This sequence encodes CASTARGVPRPDTQYF.

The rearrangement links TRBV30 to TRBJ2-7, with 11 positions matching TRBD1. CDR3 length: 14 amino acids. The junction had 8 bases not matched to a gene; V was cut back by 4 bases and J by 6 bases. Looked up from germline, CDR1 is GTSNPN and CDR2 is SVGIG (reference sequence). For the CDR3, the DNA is TGTGCCTGGACCCGGGACAGGGGGTTACCCGAGCAGTACTTC. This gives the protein CAWTRDRGLPEQYF.

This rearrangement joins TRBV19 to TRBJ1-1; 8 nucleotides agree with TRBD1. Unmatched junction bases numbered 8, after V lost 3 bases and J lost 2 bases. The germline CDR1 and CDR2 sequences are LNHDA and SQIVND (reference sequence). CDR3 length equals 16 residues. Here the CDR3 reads CASSISRDRPNTEAFF. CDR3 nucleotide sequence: TGTGCCAGTAGTATCTCCCGGGACAGGCCCAACACTGAAGCTTTCTTT.

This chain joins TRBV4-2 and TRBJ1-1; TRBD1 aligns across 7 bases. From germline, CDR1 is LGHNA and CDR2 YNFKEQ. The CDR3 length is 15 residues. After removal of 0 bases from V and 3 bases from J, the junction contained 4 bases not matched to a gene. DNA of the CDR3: TGTGCCAGCAGCCAAGACCCTACAGGGGACACTGAAGCTTTCTTT. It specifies CASSQDPTGDTEAFF.

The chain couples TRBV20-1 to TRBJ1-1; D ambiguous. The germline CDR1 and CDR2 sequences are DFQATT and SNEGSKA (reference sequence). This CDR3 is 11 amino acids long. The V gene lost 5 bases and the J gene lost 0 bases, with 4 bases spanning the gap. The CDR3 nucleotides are TGCAGTGCTGACTTGAACACTGAAGCTTTCTTT. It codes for CSADLNTEAFF.

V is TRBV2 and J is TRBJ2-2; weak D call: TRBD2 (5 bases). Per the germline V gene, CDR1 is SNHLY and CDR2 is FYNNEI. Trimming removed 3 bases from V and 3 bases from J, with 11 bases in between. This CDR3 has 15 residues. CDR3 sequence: CASSEVRADTGELFF. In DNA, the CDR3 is TGTGCCAGCAGTGAGGTGAGGGCGGACACCGGGGAGCTGTTTTTT.